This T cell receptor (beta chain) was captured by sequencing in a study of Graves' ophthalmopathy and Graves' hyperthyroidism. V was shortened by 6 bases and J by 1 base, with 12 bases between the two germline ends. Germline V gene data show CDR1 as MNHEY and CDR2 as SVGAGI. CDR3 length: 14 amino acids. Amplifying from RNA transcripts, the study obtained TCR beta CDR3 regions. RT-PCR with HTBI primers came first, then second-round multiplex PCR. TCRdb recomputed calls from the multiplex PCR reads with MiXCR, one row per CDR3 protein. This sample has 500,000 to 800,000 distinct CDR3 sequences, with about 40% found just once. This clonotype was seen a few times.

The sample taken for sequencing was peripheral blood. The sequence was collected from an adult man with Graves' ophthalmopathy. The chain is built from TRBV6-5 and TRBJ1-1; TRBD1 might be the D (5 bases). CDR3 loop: CASRLWGENTEAFF. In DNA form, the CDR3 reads TGTGCCAGCAGACTATGGGGGGAGAACACTGAAGCTTTCTTT.